The clone carrying this T cell receptor beta chain has just a few counts. The antigen remains unidentified. These data are taken from a study of cytomegalovirus exposure and HLA in healthy donors. V gave up 6 bases and J gave up 4 bases; unmatched junction bases: 7. The germline CDR1 and CDR2 sequences are MDHEN and SYDVKM. The CDR3 has 15 amino acids. Findings and caveats of the study: Association of a missense DCLRE1C variant with TCR beta V- and J-gene trimming was reported in a later analysis.

The PCR made use of 60 Vbeta and 13 Jbeta primers. Assay: immunoSEQ multiplex PCR; the TCRdb copy retains only in-frame clones and omits some. The sample lists 90,000 to 120,000 clones; approximately 73% were seen once. The sample comprised PBMCs. This sequence was found in a man in his thirties or forties in good health and CMV-seronegative. The chain uses TRBV28 and TRBJ2-5; 11 positions match TRBD2. CDR3 sequence reads: CASSLAGGLRETQYF. The CDR3 DNA sequence: TGTGCCAGCAGCTTAGCGGGGGGGTTACGAGAGACCCAGTACTTC.